This T cell receptor beta chain was captured by sequencing in a study of T cell changes during pregnancy in multiple sclerosis. V was cut by 0 bases and J by 0 bases, with 13 bases left in between. Per the germline V gene, CDR1 is SGHDT and CDR2 is YYEEEE. The length of the CDR3 is 18 residues. Profiling relied on immunoSEQ multiplex PCR, and the TCRdb table lists in-frame clones only, not all of them. Found here are approximately 50,000 clones, about 93% of them singletons; the top ten hold about 0.61%. This specimen consisted of CD4+ T cells from peripheral blood mononuclear cells, obtained after pregnancy. The rearrangement links TRBV5-6 to TRBJ2-6; unclear D gene. This TCR came from a female donor in good health, enrolled as a control in a pregnancy study. The CDR3 loop is CASSLGELRLSGANVLTF. The DNA for the CDR3 is TGTGCCAGCAGCTTGGGCGAACTACGTCTCTCTGGGGCCAACGTCCTGACTTTC.